A single sample is the source of the 32 T cell receptor beta chains below, sequenced in a study of monozygotic twins with inflammatory bowel disease (dated by TCRdb to the late 2010s). Library method: 5' RACE. The instrument given in TCRdb is Illumina HiSeq 2500. TCRdb reprocessed the raw reads; every CDR3 protein sequence is a single record, and DNA is not supplied. The sample has over 350,000 distinct CDR3 sequences on record. 2.6% of the sample is held by the ten biggest clonotypes. Sequencing was carried out using blood. Receptor source: a human donor with ulcerative colitis or Crohn's disease, or a healthy co-twin of an affected twin (not recorded which).

This sequence joins TRBV5-1 and TRBJ2-1; TCRdb gives TRBD1 as the D gene, but with no DNA this cannot be confirmed. Germline V gene sequence: CDR1 SGHRS, CDR2 YFSETQ. CDR3 length: 14 amino acids. The CDR3 sequence: CASMGGNSYNEQFF. The whole variable domain, filled in from reference TRBV5-1 and TRBJ2-1, reads KAGVTQTPRYLIKTRGQQVTLSCSPISGHRSVSWYQQTPGQGLQFLFEYFSETQRNKGNFPGRFSGRQFSNSRSEMNVSTLELGDSALYLCASMGGNSYNEQFFGPGTRLTVL.

The J gene is TRBJ2-1, the V gene TRBV12-3 or TRBV12-4; no DNA is available, so the TRBD1 call from TCRdb remains unchecked. The CDR3 contains 12 residues. CDR3 residues: CASRGQSEVQFF.

The chain is built from TRBV12-3 or TRBV12-4 and TRBJ2-5; TCRdb outputs TRBD1, but without DNA this stays unchecked. This CDR3 comprises 15 residues. The CDR3 sequence: CASSRPGTRMETQYF.

V and J are TRBV7-2 and TRBJ2-3; no DNA is available, so the TRBD2 call from TCRdb remains unchecked. The CDR3 totals 15 residues. Germline assignment: CDR1 SGHTA and CDR2 FQGNSA. CDR3 protein: CASTLAGGGTDTQYF.

The chain carries TRBV10-3 and TRBJ1-2. Germline lookup yields CDR1 ENHRY and CDR2 SYGVKD. The CDR3 extends over 14 amino acids. CDR3 residues: CAIRQTTANYGYTF.

V gene TRBV20-1 combines with J gene TRBJ2-5; no DNA is available, so the TRBD2 call from TCRdb remains unchecked. CDR1 DFQATT and CDR2 SNEGSKA come from the germline V gene (reference sequence). The CDR3 sequence is 15 residues long. The CDR3 reads CSKLAGAEGGETQYF.

The CDR3: CATQTGGGTGELFF. This sequence joins TRBV28 and TRBJ2-2; the TRBD1 assignment by TCRdb is unverifiable without DNA. This CDR3 has 14 residues. Germline assignment: CDR1 MDHEN and CDR2 SYDVKM. The entire variable domain, with the rest obtained from reference TRBV28 and TRBJ2-2, is as follows: DVKVTQSSRYLVKRTGEKVFLECVQDMDHENMFWYRQDPGLGLRLIYFSYDVKMKEKGDIPEGYSVSREKKERFSLILESASTNQTSMYLCATQTGGGTGELFFGEGSRLTVL.

The chain carries TRBV12-3 or TRBV12-4 and TRBJ1-5. The CDR3 covers 15 residues. The CDR3 spells CASTSMVRGNQPQHF.

The chain couples TRBV7-8 to TRBJ2-1; TCRdb's D gene call, TRBD1, goes unchecked for lack of DNA. The CDR3 runs 15 residues. Looked up from germline, CDR1 is SGHVS and CDR2 is FQNEAQ. The CDR3: CASREQGVAGRPQFF.

The CDR3: CASSLSSGRRGSTDTQYF. V is TRBV27 and J is TRBJ2-3; TCRdb's D call, TRBD1, is unchecked because there is no DNA. The V gene's germline CDR1 is MNHEY and CDR2 SMNVEV (reference sequence). This CDR3 is 18 amino acids long.

V gene TRBV6-2 or TRBV6-3 combines with J gene TRBJ2-7; the TCRdb D gene call, TRBD1, has no DNA to confirm it. CDR1 is MNHEY and CDR2 is SVGEGT in the germline V gene. This CDR3 contains 20 residues. CDR3 sequence reads: CASSYSIGGRPNPSSYEQYF.

The genes are TRBV5-1 and TRBJ1-2; absent DNA, TCRdb's TRBD1 call cannot be checked. The CDR3 contains 14 residues. CDR1 is SGHRS, CDR2 YFSETQ, per germline. CDR3 sequence: CASSLYGGTLGYTF.

The chain links TRBV27 to TRBJ2-7; TCRdb calls TRBD1, which cannot be checked without DNA. This CDR3 is built from 14 residues. In germline, CDR1 is MNHEY, CDR2 SMNVEV (reference sequence). This CDR3 is CASRPGQTSYEQYF.

The chain couples TRBV6-2 or TRBV6-3 to TRBJ2-3; with no DNA, the TCRdb D assignment of TRBD1 cannot be verified. Germline V CDR1 and CDR2: MNHEY, SVGEGT. This CDR3 is built from 18 residues. The CDR3 sequence is CASNPRGLQGPTTDTQYF.

This chain uses TRBV3-1 with TRBJ2-7; the D gene TCRdb calls, TRBD1, cannot be checked with no DNA. Per germline, CDR1 LGHDT and CDR2 YNNKEL (reference sequence). The CDR3 length is 16 residues. The CDR3 here is CASSQEWGRGIGEQYF.

This chain connects TRBV5-1 to TRBJ2-7; no DNA is available, so the TRBD1 call from TCRdb remains unchecked. There are 15 residues in the CDR3. CDR1 and CDR2 (germline): SGHRS, YFSETQ. CDR3 protein: CASSLGGPSTYEQYF.

The rearrangement links TRBV12-3 or TRBV12-4 to TRBJ2-1; the D call of TRBD1 rests on TCRdb alone, since no DNA is present to check it. The CDR3 runs to 15 residues. The CDR3 spells CASSLVGAGNNEQFF.

The chain links TRBV6-2 or TRBV6-3 to TRBJ2-1; the TRBD1 assignment by TCRdb is unverifiable without DNA. The CDR3 consists of 13 residues. Looked up from germline, CDR1 is MNHEY and CDR2 is SVGEGT. Here the CDR3 reads CASSVDRGLRQFF.

This rearrangement joins TRBV4-2 to TRBJ1-2; the TCRdb call, TRBD1, lacks DNA for checking. There are 17 residues in the CDR3. Germline CDR1 LGHNA, CDR2 YNFKEQ. CDR3 sequence: CASSPRQVHVYNYGYTF.

J is TRBJ2-5 and V is TRBV11-3; TCRdb calls TRBD1, which cannot be checked without DNA. Germline CDR1 and CDR2: SGHNT and YENEEA. The CDR3 has 15 amino acids. The CDR3 reads CASSFGRQFQETQYF.

This chain joins TRBV20-1 and TRBJ2-1; TCRdb's D call, TRBD1, is unchecked because there is no DNA. Germline lookup yields CDR1 DFQATT and CDR2 SNEGSKA (reference sequence). The CDR3 runs 16 residues. This chain's CDR3 is CSARDFGGSSYNEQFF.

The V and J genes are TRBV5-1 and TRBJ1-6; the D gene TCRdb calls, TRBD1, cannot be checked with no DNA. CDR3 size: 15 residues. Germline V gene lookup returns CDR1 SGHRS and CDR2 YFSETQ. The CDR3 protein is CASSLQTGSHSPLHF.

V is TRBV7-9 and J is TRBJ1-4; TCRdb proposes TRBD1, but this gene call is untestable without DNA. Germline V gene data show CDR1 as SEHNR and CDR2 as FQNEAQ (reference sequence). The CDR3 is 14 amino acids. The CDR3 here is CASSRQGGNEKLFF.

The V gene is TRBV3-1, the J gene TRBJ2-7. Germline CDR1 is LGHDT and CDR2 is YNNKEL (reference sequence). CDR3 length: 13 amino acids. The CDR3 loop reads CASSQGLAHEQYF.

The V and J genes are TRBV6-1 and TRBJ1-5. There are 16 residues in the CDR3. The germline gives CDR1 MNHNS, CDR2 SASEGT. CDR3 loop: CASSEVGVMSNQPQHF.

The chain employs TRBV7-2 and TRBJ1-5; no DNA is available, so the TRBD1 call from TCRdb remains unchecked. The CDR3 is 16 residues long. The V gene's germline CDR1 is SGHTA and CDR2 FQGNSA. This chain's CDR3 is CASSLTGWGSNQPQHF.

The genes are TRBV18 and TRBJ1-5. Germline CDR1 KGHSH, CDR2 LQKENI. There are 15 residues in the CDR3. CDR3 protein: CASSPGRTSNQPQHF.

The chain joins TRBV5-1 to TRBJ1-1; TCRdb calls TRBD1, which cannot be checked without DNA. This CDR3 region has 13 residues. Germline-derived CDR1 and CDR2 are SGHRS and YFSETQ. CDR3 residues: CASSTGQNTEAFF.

The chain couples TRBV4-3 to TRBJ2-5; TCRdb returns TRBD1, unconfirmable since there is no DNA. Looked up from germline, CDR1 is LGHNA and CDR2 is YSLEER. This CDR3 is 14 amino acids long. CDR3 region: CASSLRGGGETHYF.

This chain links TRBV9 with TRBJ2-5. Germline values: CDR1 SGDLS, CDR2 YYNGEE. CDR3 length equals 15 residues. This CDR3 reads CASSVAGLYQETQYF.

V and J are TRBV11-3 and TRBJ2-1. This CDR3 spans 12 amino acids. CDR1 is SGHNT and CDR2 is YENEEA in the germline V gene. This chain's CDR3 is CASRGMDSEQFF.

V and J are TRBV7-2 and TRBJ1-5; TCRdb's D gene call, TRBD1, goes unchecked for lack of DNA. CDR3 length: 15 residues. CDR1 is SGHTA and CDR2 is FQGNSA in the germline V gene. The CDR3 reads CASRAEQGFYQPQHF.